This TCR beta chain was captured by sequencing in a study of T cell repertoires in cytomegalovirus infection. For the study at large: Recently identified HLA-C-restricted CMV epitopes and well-studied HLA-B-restricted CMV epitopes were used by the study. Indications came from public TCR beta signatures; they pointed to CMV infection and to a matching HLA type. Study results and caveats: CMV-specific TCR beta clonotypes restricted by HLA-C were the ones dominating the ex vivo response. Summed public TCR beta family frequency identified CMV carriers bearing the relevant HLA.

Germline CDR1 SGHNT, CDR2 YENEEA. V shed 1 base and J shed 1 base, with 11 bases lying between them. The CDR3 loop spans 15 amino acids. TCRdb redid the calling of the reads with MiXCR, one entry per CDR3 protein. The sample holds 700,000 to 850,000 distinct CDR3 sequences, approximately 32% seen once. As regards this clonotype: Its matching antigen is unknown.

The source was cultured CD8+ T cells from PBMCs, collected from culture after CMV antigen stimulation. V and J are TRBV11-3 and TRBJ2-7; perhaps TRBD2 as D (5 bases). This sequence originates from a human donor in good health (CMV status not recorded). Some clones in this sample may be carry-over from other donors' samples. CDR3 sequence reads: CASSLGTEASYEQYF. In DNA, the CDR3 is TGTGCCAGCAGCTTAGGGACGGAGGCGTCCTACGAGCAGTACTTC.